This T cell receptor beta chain appears in the sequencing data of a study of T cell responses to AZD1222 COVID-19 vaccine. Study observations and caveats: There were vaccine-associated CD4 TCRs across spike, dominant at 160-218 and 743-854. Unmutated variant regions reportedly attract nearly half of all spike-specific TCRs. Baseline seropositives among AZD1222 recipients totaled only 6 or 7.

Details on this clone: The antigen is undetermined.

The repertoire was sequenced with immunoSEQ multiplex PCR; TCRdb's copy has only in-frame clones and lacks some. The sample carries more than 110,000 clones, 89% recorded once. Here the sequenced sample was peripheral blood, taken on day 0 of AZD1222 vaccination. The receptor comes from an adult in good health.

The CDR3 DNA is TGTGCCAGCAGCCAACGACTAGCGGGGGACAATGAGCAGTTCTTC. This translates into CASSQRLAGDNEQFF. The V gene is TRBV3-1 (or the pseudogene TRBV3-2), the J gene TRBJ2-1; 12 nucleotides match TRBD2. V gave up 2 bases and J gave up 5 bases; unmatched junction bases: 1. CDR1 and CDR2 from the germline V gene are LGHDT and YNNKEL (reference sequence). CDR3 size: 15 residues.